The following is a TCR beta chain sequence with its context. Its antigen is unidentified. TCRdb passed the reads through MiXCR, listing each CDR3 protein once. The top ten clones hold roughly a sixth of a sample with hundreds of thousands of distinct CDR3 sequences, around 30% of them seen once. This record belongs to a study of T cell repertoires in cytomegalovirus infection. Study context: Use of recently identified HLA-C-restricted and well-studied HLA-B-restricted CMV epitopes was part of the study. Evidence of both CMV infection and a matching HLA type came from public TCR beta signatures.

Overall study findings and caveats: In two of eight donors, the top clonotype was HLA-C-restricted CMV-specific. Totalled public TCR beta family frequency picked out people who carried CMV plus the relevant HLA.

Sequenced here: cultured PBMCs, sampled from culture after CMV antigen stimulation. The receptor's source is a human donor in good health (CMV status not recorded). Some clones in this sample may be carry-over from other donors' samples.

This CDR3 is CSAVRGRGIRKNTEAFF. The CDR3 region has the DNA TGCAGCGCCGTGAGGGGGCGCGGTATTAGGAAGAACACTGAAGCTTTCTTT. This chain links TRBV29-1 with TRBJ1-1; 7 nucleotides align to TRBD1. V was clipped by 7 bases and J by 1 base; unmatched bases: 18. Germline loops: CDR1 SQVTM, CDR2 ANQGSEA. The CDR3 contains 17 residues.